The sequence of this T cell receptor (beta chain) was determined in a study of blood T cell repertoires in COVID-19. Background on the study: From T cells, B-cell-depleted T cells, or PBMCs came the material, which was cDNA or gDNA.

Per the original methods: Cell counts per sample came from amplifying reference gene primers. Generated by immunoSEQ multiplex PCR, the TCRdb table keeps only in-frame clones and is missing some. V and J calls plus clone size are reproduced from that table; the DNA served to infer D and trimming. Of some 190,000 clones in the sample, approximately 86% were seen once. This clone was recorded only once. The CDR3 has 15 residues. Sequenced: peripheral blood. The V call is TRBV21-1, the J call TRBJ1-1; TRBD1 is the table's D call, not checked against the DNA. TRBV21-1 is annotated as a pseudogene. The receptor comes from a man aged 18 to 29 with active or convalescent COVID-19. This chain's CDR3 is CASSKEGPGVGAAFF. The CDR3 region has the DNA TGTGCCAGCAGCAAAGAAGGGCCTGGGGTAGGGGCGGCTTTCTTT.